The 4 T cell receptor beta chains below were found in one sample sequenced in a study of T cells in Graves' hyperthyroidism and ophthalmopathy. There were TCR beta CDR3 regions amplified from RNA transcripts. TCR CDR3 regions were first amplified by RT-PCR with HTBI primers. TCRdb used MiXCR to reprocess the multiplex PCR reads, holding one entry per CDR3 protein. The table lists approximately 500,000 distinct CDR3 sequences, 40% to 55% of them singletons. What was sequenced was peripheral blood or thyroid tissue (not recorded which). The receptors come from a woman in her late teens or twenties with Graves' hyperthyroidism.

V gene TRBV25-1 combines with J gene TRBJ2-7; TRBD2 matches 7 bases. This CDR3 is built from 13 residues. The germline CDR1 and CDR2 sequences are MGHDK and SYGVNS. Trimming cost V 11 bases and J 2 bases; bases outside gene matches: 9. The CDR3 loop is CAGGSAGAYEQYF. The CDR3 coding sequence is TGTGCCGGGGGATCGGCGGGAGCCTACGAGCAGTACTTC.

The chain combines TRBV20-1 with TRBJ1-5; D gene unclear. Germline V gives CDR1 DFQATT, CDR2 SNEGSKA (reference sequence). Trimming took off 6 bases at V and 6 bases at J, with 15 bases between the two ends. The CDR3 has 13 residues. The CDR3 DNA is TGCAGTGCCAGCAGTCTACCCCGTCAGCCCCAGCATTTT. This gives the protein CSASSLPRQPQHF.

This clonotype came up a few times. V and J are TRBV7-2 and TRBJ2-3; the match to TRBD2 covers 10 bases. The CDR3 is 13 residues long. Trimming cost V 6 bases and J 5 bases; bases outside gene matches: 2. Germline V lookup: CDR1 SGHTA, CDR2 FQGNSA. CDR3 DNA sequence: TGTGCCAGCAGACCTAGCGGGGGAGATACGCAGTATTTT. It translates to CASRPSGGDTQYF.

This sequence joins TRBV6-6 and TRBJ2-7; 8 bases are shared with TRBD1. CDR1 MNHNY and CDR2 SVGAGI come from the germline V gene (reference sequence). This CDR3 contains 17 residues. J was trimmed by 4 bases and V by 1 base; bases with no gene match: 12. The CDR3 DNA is TGTGCCAGCAGTTACTACGGATTGCAGGGGGCAGGGTACGAGCAGTACTTC. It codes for CASSYYGLQGAGYEQYF.